This T cell receptor (beta chain) was recorded in a study of cytomegalovirus exposure and HLA in healthy donors. The donors gave bone marrow, and they were healthy. Germline trimming cut 5 bases from V and 1 base from J; bases unmatched to any gene: 15. CDR1 is LNHDA, CDR2 SQIVND, per germline (reference sequence). CDR3 length: 18 residues. Researchers ran the PCR with 60 Vbeta and 13 Jbeta primers. Repertoires were generated with immunoSEQ multiplex PCR, while TCRdb's copy carries only in-frame clones and drops some. The sample has over 200,000 clones, over 65% seen once. Sequencing was performed on PBMCs. This receptor was identified in a human donor in good health. The gene calls are TRBV19 and TRBJ1-2; 8 nucleotides agree with TRBD1. The CDR3 loop is CASSSVLATTGVNYGYTF. As DNA, the CDR3 is TGTGCCAGTAGTTCGGTCCTAGCAACGACAGGGGTTAACTATGGCTACACCTTC.